The rows below give T cell receptor beta chains drawn from one sample of a study of CD8 T cells in ankylosing spondylitis. TCRdb reanalysed the 5' RACE reads using MiXCR and keeps one entry per CDR3 protein. The repertoire holds about 360,000 distinct CDR3 sequences, with approximately 22% as singletons. Material for sequencing was blood, either unsorted or a sorted T cell fraction (not recorded which). Receptors were obtained from a male donor with ankylosing spondylitis or in good health (not recorded which). CDR3s include the opening cysteine and the closing phenylalanine or tryptophan. The D gene is left open where the match is weak. Clone size is shown for a subset of rows, as once, few, many or a class of expanded clone.

size	D	V	J	DNA	CDR3
few	TRBD2	TRBV4-1	TRBJ2-2	TGCGCCAGCAGCCTTCAAGGGACTAGCGGCGGGGAGCTGTTTTTT	CASSLQGTSGGELFF
-	TRBD1	TRBV2	TRBJ1-4	TGTGCCAGCAGCGCTGACAGGGCTGAAAAACTGTTTTTT	CASSADRAEKLFF
-	TRBD1	TRBV27	TRBJ2-3	TGTGCCAGCAGGGACGACAGGGGTGGAGTGGGAGATACGCAGTATTTT	CASRDDRGGVGDTQYF
few	TRBD2	TRBV27	TRBJ2-3	TGTGCCAGCAGTTTGCAGCGGGGGGCAGATACGCAGTATTTT	CASSLQRGADTQYF
-	TRBD2	TRBV5-1	TRBJ2-3	TGCGCCAGCAGCGTAGCTAGCGGGGGCCGCACAGATACGCAGTATTTT	CASSVASGGRTDTQYF
many	TRBD2	TRBV5-1	TRBJ2-2	TGCGCCAGCAGCCAGCGGGGTACCGGGGAGCTGTTTTTT	CASSQRGTGELFF
-	TRBD1	TRBV7-9	TRBJ1-6	TGTGCCAGCAGCGAGACAGGGAACGGTAATTCACCCCTCCACTTT	CASSETGNGNSPLHF
-	-	TRBV20-1	TRBJ1-1	TGCAGTGCTAGAGCCCCAGACAGGCCGAACACTGAAGCTTTCTTT	CSARAPDRPNTEAFF
-	-	TRBV12-3/TRBV12-4	TRBJ2-5	TGTGCCAGCAACCCGACGGTGGCGGAGGAGACCCAGTACTTC	CASNPTVAEETQYF
-	-	TRBV10-2	TRBJ2-3	TGCGCCAGCAGTGAGTCGGGGGATACGCAGTATTTT	CASSESGDTQYF
few	TRBD1	TRBV7-9	TRBJ2-2	TGTGCCAGCATCCTGACTCGGACAGGGTACACCGGGGAGCTGTTTTTT	CASILTRTGYTGELFF
-	TRBD2	TRBV28	TRBJ2-3	TGTGCCAGCCGGTCAATAGCGGGTGGGGGGGATACGCAGTATTTT	CASRSIAGGGDTQYF
-	TRBD2	TRBV10-3	TRBJ2-1	TGTGCCATCAGTGAGCTGAGGAGCGGGGGGCCTCACAATGAGCAGTTCTTC	CAISELRSGGPHNEQFF
few	-	TRBV5-1	TRBJ2-7	TGCGCCAGCAGCTTGACTACTGGGCGCGGCTACGAGCAGTACTTC	CASSLTTGRGYEQYF
few	-	TRBV5-1	TRBJ2-1	TGCGCCAGCAGCTTGGTGGGGGCCTCATACAATGAGCAGTTCTTC	CASSLVGASYNEQFF
-	-	TRBV4-1	TRBJ2-7	TGCGCCAGCAGCCAAGGGCCCGGGGAGCCCTACGAGCAGTACTTC	CASSQGPGEPYEQYF
few	TRBD2	TRBV11-2	TRBJ2-3	TGTGCCAGCGGCGGGAGACAGAGCACAGATACGCAGTATTTT	CASGGRQSTDTQYF
-	-	TRBV5-6	TRBJ1-5	TGTGCCAGCAGCGCGTCGGTGGGGGGCAATCAGCCCCAGCATTTT	CASSASVGGNQPQHF
-	TRBD1	TRBV28	TRBJ2-7	TGTGCCAGCAGTCGGGGACAGGGATTTGCCGAGCAGTACTTC	CASSRGQGFAEQYF
-	TRBD1	TRBV7-2	TRBJ2-1	TGTGCCAGCAGCTTAGTAGGGGACAGAGGATTTCACGAGCAGTTCTTC	CASSLVGDRGFHEQFF
-	-	TRBV9	TRBJ1-5	TGTGCCAGCAGCGGGGGCGGTGGGGGCAATCAGCCCCAGCATTTT	CASSGGGGGNQPQHF
-	-	TRBV15	TRBJ2-7	TGTGCCACCAGCAGAGATTGGACGACACTCGAGCAGTACTTC	CATSRDWTTLEQYF
-	TRBD2	TRBV15	TRBJ2-2	TGTGCCACCAATACGCGACTAGCGGGGGCGATCGGGGAGCTGTTTTTT	CATNTRLAGAIGELFF
once	-	TRBV10-1	TRBJ2-5	TGCGCCAGCAGTGACGCGGGCAGGCAAGAGACCCAGTACTTC	CASSDAGRQETQYF
-	TRBD1	TRBV4-1	TRBJ2-5	TGCGCCAGCAGCCAGTGGACAGGGACAGAGACCCAGTACTTC	CASSQWTGTETQYF
-	-	TRBV5-1	TRBJ1-5	TGCGCCAGCAGCCCGGCACTCAATCAGCCCCAGCATTTT	CASSPALNQPQHF
few	-	TRBV6-2/TRBV6-3	TRBJ2-3	TGTGCCAGCTCCCCACCCGGGCGGAAGACAGATACGCAGTATTTT	CASSPPGRKTDTQYF
-	-	TRBV6-2/TRBV6-3	TRBJ1-5	TGTGCCAGCAGATATAAACAGGGTGGGAGCAATCAGCCCCAGCATTTT	CASRYKQGGSNQPQHF